Each of the 29 T cell receptor beta chains below was sequenced from the same sample in a study of cytomegalovirus exposure and HLA in healthy donors. The PCR ran on 60 Vbeta and 13 Jbeta primers. Profiled with immunoSEQ multiplex PCR; TCRdb holds only in-frame clones, not every one. The sample has approximately 92,000 clones; 77% are singletons. The sequenced material came from PBMCs. The receptors here all came from a man over 45 in good health and CMV-seropositive.

The chain uses TRBV6-7 and TRBJ2-3, with 8 bases identical to TRBD2. TRBV6-7 is marked as an open reading frame, function uncertain. The V segment lost 7 bases and the J segment 4 bases; nucleotides outside the gene matches: 13. The CDR3 is 16 amino acids. Here the CDR3 reads CASTYGAGGAPDTQYF. DNA of the CDR3: TGTGCCAGCACCTACGGAGCCGGGGGGGCTCCAGATACGCAGTATTTT.

This chain joins TRBV27 and TRBJ1-5; D ambiguous. This CDR3 is built from 13 residues. V was trimmed by 6 bases and J by 3 bases, leaving 9 bases between them. Germline V gene sequence: CDR1 MNHEY, CDR2 SMNVEV (reference sequence). The CDR3: CASSFTVNQPQHF. The CDR3 DNA sequence: TGTGCCAGCAGCTTTACAGTCAATCAGCCCCAGCATTTT.

The chain carries TRBV6-1 and TRBJ2-5; weak D call: TRBD1 (6 bases). Germline CDR1 is MNHNS and CDR2 is SASEGT. The CDR3 extends over 13 amino acids. V lost 5 bases, J lost 7 bases, and 14 bases lay in between. This CDR3 is CASSHPGVGTQYF. The CDR3 region has the DNA TGTGCCAGCAGTCACCCAGGGGTGGGGACCCAGTACTTC.

This chain uses TRBV5-8 with TRBJ2-3; D is possibly TRBD1 (6 bases). Germline CDR1 and CDR2: SGHTS and YDEGEE. V lost 4 bases to trimming and J lost 11 bases, with 14 bases between them. This CDR3 contains 12 residues. DNA for the CDR3: TGTGCCAGCAGCCAGGACAGTAGAGGGCAGTATTTT. Residues: CASSQDSRGQYF.

CDR3 in amino acids: CASSFGQGGSGANVLTF. CDR3 DNA: TGCGCCAGCAGCTTTGGACAGGGGGGTTCTGGGGCCAACGTCCTGACTTTC. The gene calls are TRBV5-1 and TRBJ2-6, with TRBD1 matching 10 bases. There are 17 residues in the CDR3. J was trimmed by 1 base and V by 2 bases; bases with no gene match: 3. The germline V gene has CDR1 SGHRS and CDR2 YFSETQ.

The chain joins TRBV7-2 to TRBJ2-3, with D possibly matching TRBD1 (6 bases). The tail of the sequence fits TRBJ1-5 better, so the J call may be wrong. Germline assignment: CDR1 SGHTA and CDR2 FQGNSA. The CDR3 runs to 15 residues. The CDR3 DNA is TGTGCCAGCACCCCCCCGCGGGGGGGCACAGATACGCAGCATTTT. Residues: CASTPPRGGTDTQHF.

This clone was detected a few times. The chain employs TRBV9 and TRBJ2-2; TRBD2 is a possible D gene (5 bases). Germline assignment: CDR1 SGDLS and CDR2 YYNGEE. The CDR3 sequence is 15 residues long. Trimming left V 0 bases short and J 6 bases short, with 12 bases between. The CDR3 DNA reads TGTGCCAGCAGCGTAGCGGGAAGTGAAGCCGGGGAGCTGTTTTTT. It specifies CASSVAGSEAGELFF.

This chain uses TRBV7-9 with TRBJ2-7; D gene uncertain. CDR1 and CDR2 (germline): SEHNR, FQNEAQ (reference sequence). Trimming cost V 2 bases and J 5 bases, with 10 bases left between them. The CDR3 length is 13 residues. Written as DNA, the CDR3 is TGTGCCAGCAGCTTATCCGGCAGGAACGAGCAGTACTTC. Encoded protein: CASSLSGRNEQYF.

V and J are TRBV7-2 and TRBJ1-1; TRBD1 matches at 8 bases. This CDR3 is 16 amino acids long. The germline V gene encodes CDR1 SGHTA and CDR2 FQGNSA. V dropped 0 bases and J dropped 5; count of bases not matched to a gene: 8. The CDR3 sequence is CASSLATGQGSTEAFF. The CDR3 bases are TGTGCCAGCAGCTTAGCTACCGGACAGGGCAGTACTGAAGCTTTCTTT.

The V call is TRBV10-3, the J call TRBJ2-1; 8 bases line up with TRBD1. Germline CDR1 ENHRY, CDR2 SYGVKD. V shed 6 bases and J 8 bases; nucleotides not matched to a gene: 6. The CDR3 loop spans 13 amino acids. The DNA of the CDR3 is TGTGCCATCAGGGAGACAGGGGCCGATGAGCAGTTCTTC. Encoded protein: CAIRETGADEQFF.

The chain recombines TRBV9 with TRBJ1-3; no clear D gene. Germline V CDR1 and CDR2: SGDLS, YYNGEE. This CDR3 region has 15 residues. The V gene lost 0 bases and the J gene lost 5 bases, with 12 bases spanning the gap. The CDR3 reads CASSVGGEERNTIYF. In DNA, the CDR3 is TGTGCCAGCAGCGTAGGCGGAGAGGAAAGAAACACCATATATTTT.

The V gene is TRBV11-2, the J gene TRBJ2-1, with 7 nucleotides matching TRBD1. Trimming took 5 bases from V and 2 from J; bases not matched to a gene: 15. The germline V gene encodes CDR1 SGHAT and CDR2 FQNNGV. The CDR3 is made up of 18 amino acids. In nucleotides, the CDR3 is TGTGCCAGCAGCCTGACCCGGGCCACGGGACAGCCCTACAATGAGCAGTTCTTC. Translating it yields CASSLTRATGQPYNEQFF. Full variable domain (outside the CDR3, taken from reference TRBV11-2 and TRBJ2-1): EAGVAQSPRYKIIEKRQSVAFWCNPISGHATLYWYQQILGQGPKLLIQFQNNGVVDDSQLPKDRFSAERLKGVDSTLKIQPAKLEDSAVYLCASSLTRATGQPYNEQFFGPGTRLTVL.

The chain couples TRBV6-1 to TRBJ2-7, with TRBD2 as a possible D gene (6 bases). V lost 1 base, J lost 4 bases, and 17 bases lay in between. The CDR3 extends over 16 amino acids. Germline assignment: CDR1 MNHNS and CDR2 SASEGT. CDR3: CASSEGGVEGRYEQYF. CDR3 coding DNA: TGTGCCAGCAGTGAAGGGGGGGTCGAGGGTAGGTACGAGCAGTACTTC.

This chain uses TRBV2 with TRBJ1-2; 10 bases are a match to TRBD1. Germline CDR1 and CDR2: SNHLY and FYNNEI. This CDR3 has 14 amino acids. After removal of 7 bases from V and 6 bases from J, the junction contained 8 bases not matched to a gene. CDR3 sequence reads: CASTQRGTGDGYTF. The CDR3 DNA sequence: TGTGCCAGCACCCAACGCGGGACAGGGGATGGCTACACCTTC. Looking up the rest from reference TRBV2 and TRBJ1-2 gives the full variable domain: EPEVTQTPSHQVTQMGQEVILRCVPISNHLYFYWYRQILGQKVEFLVSFYNNEISEKSEIFDDQFSVERPDGSNFTLKIRSTKLEDSAMYFCASTQRGTGDGYTFGSGTRLTVV.

Notes on this clone: This sample includes further DNA sequences coding for the same CDR3. The chain employs TRBV7-2 and TRBJ1-3; TRBD1 agrees at 8 bases. Germline lookup yields CDR1 SGHTA and CDR2 FQGNSA. V shed 3 bases, J shed 4 bases, and the junction held 2 bases outside the gene matches. The CDR3 has 14 residues. The DNA of the CDR3 is TGTGCCAGCAGCTTCCGACAGGGGGGAAACACCATATATTTT. Amino acids: CASSFRQGGNTIYF.

The gene calls are TRBV4-3 and TRBJ2-7; 10 bases align to TRBD2. CDR1 LGHNA and CDR2 YSLEER come from the germline V gene. The CDR3 loop spans 17 amino acids. After removal of 3 bases from V and 8 bases from J, the junction contained 16 bases not matched to a gene. DNA of the CDR3: TGCGCCAGCAGCCAGGATTACTCCGGGACTAGCGTATGCAAGCAGTACTTC. The encoded protein is CASSQDYSGTSVCKQYF.

The rearrangement links TRBV15 to TRBJ2-1; weak D call: TRBD2 (5 bases). The CDR3 covers 15 residues. Looked up from germline, CDR1 is LNHNV and CDR2 is YYDKDF (reference sequence). V was shortened by 5 bases and J by 0 bases, with 11 bases between the two germline ends. CDR3 sequence reads: CATSAGESSYNEQFF. DNA for the CDR3: TGTGCCACCAGCGCGGGTGAAAGCTCCTACAATGAGCAGTTCTTC.

This chain uses TRBV7-9 with TRBJ1-1, with no clear D. CDR1 and CDR2 (germline): SEHNR, FQNEAQ (reference sequence). With 5 bases removed from V and 0 bases from J, the gap between germline ends came to 13 bases. The CDR3 totals 15 residues. The CDR3 nucleotides are TGTGCCAGCAGCCCCCCAGGTTGGGTGAACACTGAAGCTTTCTTT. Its translation: CASSPPGWVNTEAFF.

CDR3 DNA: TGTGCCAGCAGCTTTAGCGGGGGGCCTGACAATGAGCAGTTCTTC. It encodes CASSFSGGPDNEQFF. The chain recombines TRBV7-2 with TRBJ2-1; the match to TRBD2 covers 10 bases. The CDR3 has 15 amino acids. Germline V gene data show CDR1 as SGHTA and CDR2 as FQGNSA. The V gene end was trimmed by 3 bases and the J gene end by 5 bases; junction bases not matched to a gene: 4.

The chain uses TRBV5-5 and TRBJ2-2, with 10 bases identical to TRBD2. CDR3 length: 16 amino acids. Germline V gene sequence: CDR1 SGHKS, CDR2 YYEKEE (reference sequence). V dropped 6 bases and J dropped 3; count of bases not matched to a gene: 8. CDR3 DNA: TGTGCCAGCATCAAAGCGGGGGGGAGTTACACCGGGGAGCTGTTTTTT. This encodes CASIKAGGSYTGELFF.

This chain uses TRBV7-6 with TRBJ2-5; 7 nucleotides line up with TRBD2. The germline CDR1 and CDR2 sequences are SGHVS and FNYEAQ. The CDR3 spans 16 residues. V shed 0 bases and J 3 bases; nucleotides not matched to a gene: 7. The CDR3 region is CASSLARGTTKETQYF. The CDR3, as DNA: TGTGCCAGCAGCTTAGCCCGCGGGACTACTAAAGAGACCCAGTACTTC.

This clone was seen once. The chain employs TRBV28 and TRBJ1-2; 8 bases agree with TRBD1. Germline lookup yields CDR1 MDHEN and CDR2 SYDVKM. The CDR3 is 16 residues long. J was trimmed by 8 bases and V by 7 bases; bases with no gene match: 18. The CDR3 loop reads CASTPSGQGAPRGYTF. CDR3 DNA: TGTGCCAGCACCCCCTCAGGGCAGGGGGCCCCACGGGGCTACACCTTC.

The chain couples TRBV19 to TRBJ1-1; 11 bases fit TRBD1. With 4 bases clipped from V and 0 bases from J, the junction kept 7 bases outside the gene matches. This CDR3 has 17 residues. In germline, CDR1 is LNHDA, CDR2 SQIVND (reference sequence). The CDR3 loop reads CASSTGTGGDVNTEAFF. Here the CDR3 DNA reads TGTGCCAGTAGTACGGGGACAGGGGGAGATGTGAACACTGAAGCTTTCTTT.

The rearrangement links TRBV15 to TRBJ2-3; the match to TRBD2 covers 9 bases. There are 16 residues in the CDR3. J lost 3 bases, V lost 2 bases, and 6 bases had no gene match. Germline CDR1 reads LNHNV; CDR2 reads YYDKDF (reference sequence). CDR3 in amino acids: CATSRSPGLATDTQYF. The CDR3 DNA sequence: TGTGCCACCAGCAGATCCCCGGGACTAGCAACAGATACGCAGTATTTT.

The CDR3: CAWSRERGGSNEQFF. The CDR3 coding sequence is TGTGCCTGGAGTCGGGAGCGGGGGGGCTCCAATGAGCAGTTCTTC. The chain uses TRBV30 and TRBJ2-1, with 10 nucleotides matching TRBD2. V lost 2 bases to trimming and J lost 6 bases; unmatched junction nucleotides: 7. CDR1 is GTSNPN and CDR2 is SVGIG in the germline V gene (reference sequence). This CDR3 contains 15 residues.

The chain couples TRBV18 to TRBJ2-7, with 9 bases that match TRBD1. The CDR3 runs to 15 residues. The germline CDR1 and CDR2 sequences are KGHSH and LQKENI. With 3 bases clipped from V and 7 bases from J, the junction kept 10 bases outside the gene matches. DNA of the CDR3: TGTGCCAGCTCACCGGGACAGGGAATAGTGGGGGAGCAGTACTTC. This sequence encodes CASSPGQGIVGEQYF. The full variable domain, completed using reference TRBV18 and TRBJ2-7, is NAGVMQNPRHLVRRRGQEARLRCSPMKGHSHVYWYRQLPEEGLKFMVYLQKENIIDESGMPKERFSAEFPKEGPSILRIQQVVRGDSAAYFCASSPGQGIVGEQYFGPGTRLTVT.

The chain recombines TRBV7-8 with TRBJ2-5; 9 positions agree with TRBD2. Germline V gene sequence: CDR1 SGHVS, CDR2 FQNEAQ. The CDR3 length is 16 residues. V was pared by 5 bases and J by 4 bases, with 11 bases of the junction left unmatched. The CDR3 reads CASSIKRGGGAETQYF. The CDR3 DNA is TGTGCCAGCAGCATAAAAAGAGGCGGGGGGGCAGAGACCCAGTACTTC.

This chain joins TRBV30 and TRBJ2-1; 12 nucleotides agree with TRBD2. CDR1 GTSNPN and CDR2 SVGIG come from the germline V gene (reference sequence). Trimming removed 5 bases from V and 10 bases from J; junction bases left unmatched: 9. The CDR3 covers 14 residues. CDR3 nucleotide sequence: TGTGCCTGGGGTCCTAGCGGGGGGGCCTGGGAGCAGTTCTTC. Its protein product is CAWGPSGGAWEQFF.

The V call is TRBV19, the J call TRBJ1-5; TRBD1 agrees at 10 bases. V trimming: 7 bases; J trimming: 6 bases; junction bases outside the gene matches: 9. Germline-derived CDR1 and CDR2 are LNHDA and SQIVND (reference sequence). CDR3 length equals 15 residues. The CDR3 here is CASKSGTGVRQPQHF. CDR3 nucleotides: TGTGCCAGTAAATCAGGGACAGGGGTTCGTCAGCCCCAGCATTTT.